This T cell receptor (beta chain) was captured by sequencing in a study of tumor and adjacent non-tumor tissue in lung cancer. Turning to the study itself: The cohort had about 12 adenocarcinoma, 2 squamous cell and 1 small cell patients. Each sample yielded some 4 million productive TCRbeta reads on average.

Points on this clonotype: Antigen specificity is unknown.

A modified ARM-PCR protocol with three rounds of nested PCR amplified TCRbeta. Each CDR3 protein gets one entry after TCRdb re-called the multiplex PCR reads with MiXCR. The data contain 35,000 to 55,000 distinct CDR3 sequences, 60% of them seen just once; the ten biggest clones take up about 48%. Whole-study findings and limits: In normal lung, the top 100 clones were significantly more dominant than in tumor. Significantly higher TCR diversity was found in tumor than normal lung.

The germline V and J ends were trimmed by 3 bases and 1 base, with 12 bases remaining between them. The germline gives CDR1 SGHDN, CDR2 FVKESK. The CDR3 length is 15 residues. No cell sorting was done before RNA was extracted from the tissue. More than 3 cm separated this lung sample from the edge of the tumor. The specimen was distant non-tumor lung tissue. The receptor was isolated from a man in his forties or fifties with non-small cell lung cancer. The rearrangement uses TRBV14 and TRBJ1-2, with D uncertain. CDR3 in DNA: TGTGCCAGCAGCCACCGGTCCCTCCTTAACTATGGCTACACCTTC. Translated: CASSHRSLLNYGYTF.